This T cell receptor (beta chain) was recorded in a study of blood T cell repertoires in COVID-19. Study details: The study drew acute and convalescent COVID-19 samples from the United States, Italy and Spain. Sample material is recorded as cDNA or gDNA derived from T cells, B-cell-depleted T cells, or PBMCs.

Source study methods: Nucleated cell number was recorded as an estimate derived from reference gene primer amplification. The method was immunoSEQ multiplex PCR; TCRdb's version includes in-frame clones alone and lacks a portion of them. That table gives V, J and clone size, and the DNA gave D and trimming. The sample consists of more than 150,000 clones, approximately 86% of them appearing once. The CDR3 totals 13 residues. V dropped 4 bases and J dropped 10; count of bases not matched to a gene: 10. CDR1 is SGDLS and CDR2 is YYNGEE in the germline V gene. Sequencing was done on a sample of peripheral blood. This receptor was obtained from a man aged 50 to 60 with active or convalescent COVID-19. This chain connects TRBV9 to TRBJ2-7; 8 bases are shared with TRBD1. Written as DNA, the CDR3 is TGTGCCAGCAGCCCAAGGACAGGGCGAGATCAGTACTTC. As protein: CASSPRTGRDQYF.